Listed here are 3 T cell receptor beta chains from one sample, sequenced in a study of tumor-infiltrating lymphocytes in primary liver carcinoma. Priming with a constant-region primer yielded TCR beta cDNA from 450 to 550 ng total RNA. Libraries of TCR beta came from three nested multiplex PCR rounds with slightly modified ARM-PCR. TRBV1-TRBV30 forward primers paired with a C-beta reverse primer drove the first two PCR rounds, 10 cycles each. TCRdb re-called the multiplex PCR reads with MiXCR, one entry per CDR3 protein. Among 330,000 or so distinct CDR3 sequences listed, 65% were seen once. The authors took blood RNA from unsorted whole blood and also extracted germline DNA. The sample consisted of peripheral blood. The source is a man aged 40-50 years with primary liver carcinoma and hepatitis B virus infection.

This clonotype was observed at least ten times. As DNA, the CDR3 is TGCGCCAGCAGTGAGTCGACGGGGGCGAACACCGGGGAGCTGTTTTTT. Amino acid sequence: CASSESTGANTGELFF. The chain joins TRBV10-1 to TRBJ2-2; D possibly corresponds to TRBD2 (6 bases). V dropped 0 bases and J dropped 0 bases, with 8 bases sitting between them. The CDR3 is 16 residues long. CDR1 is WNHNN and CDR2 is SYGVQD in the germline V gene (reference sequence).

A word on this clonotype: This may stem from a read error, because a much larger clone lies one nucleotide away. The chain recombines TRBV6-1 with TRBJ2-3, with 9 bases identical to TRBD1. Germline CDR1 reads MNHNS; CDR2 reads SASEGT. The CDR3 has 15 amino acids. Here the CDR3 reads CAGSVVGQGPDTQYF. CDR3 nucleotide sequence: TGTGCCGGCAGTGTCGTAGGACAGGGGCCAGATACGCAGTATTTT.

Comment on this clonotype: Just one base apart from a much larger clone, this may be a read error. This rearrangement joins TRBV6-5 to TRBJ1-1; D remains ambiguous. V lost 7 bases, J lost 9 bases, and 15 bases lay in between. CDR3 length equals 12 residues. Germline lookup yields CDR1 MNHEY and CDR2 SVGAGI. The CDR3 DNA reads as TGTGCCAGCAATCCTCTGCGGCGAAAAGCTTTCTTT. Protein: CASNPLRRKAFF.